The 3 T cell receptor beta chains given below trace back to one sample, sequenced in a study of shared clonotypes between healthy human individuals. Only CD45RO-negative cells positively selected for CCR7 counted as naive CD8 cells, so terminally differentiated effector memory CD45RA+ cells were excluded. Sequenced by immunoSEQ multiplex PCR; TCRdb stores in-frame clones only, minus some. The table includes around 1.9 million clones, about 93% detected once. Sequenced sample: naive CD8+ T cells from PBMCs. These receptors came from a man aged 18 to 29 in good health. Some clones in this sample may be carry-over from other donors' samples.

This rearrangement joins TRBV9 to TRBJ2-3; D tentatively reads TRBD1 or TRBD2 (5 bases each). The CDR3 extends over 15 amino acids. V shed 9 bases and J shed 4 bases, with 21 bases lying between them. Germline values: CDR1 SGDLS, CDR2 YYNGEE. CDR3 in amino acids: CATGPGSAASDTQYF. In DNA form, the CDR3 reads TGTGCCACGGGACCGGGGAGCGCCGCCTCAGATACGCAGTATTTT.

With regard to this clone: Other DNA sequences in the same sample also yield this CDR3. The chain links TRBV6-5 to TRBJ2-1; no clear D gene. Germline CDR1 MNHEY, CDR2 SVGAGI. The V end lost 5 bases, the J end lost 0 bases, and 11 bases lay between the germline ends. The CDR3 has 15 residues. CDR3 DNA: TGTGCCAGCAGTCCCGGGCGGACCTCCTACAATGAGCAGTTCTTC. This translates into CASSPGRTSYNEQFF.

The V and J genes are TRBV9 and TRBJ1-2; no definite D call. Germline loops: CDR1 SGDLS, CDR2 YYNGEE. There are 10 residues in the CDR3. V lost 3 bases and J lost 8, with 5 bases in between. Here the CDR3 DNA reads TGTGCCAGCAGCGAGGAAGGCTACACCTTC. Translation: CASSEEGYTF.